This passage covers 27 T cell receptor beta chains from one sample sequenced in a study of CD8 T cells in Susac syndrome. When the RNA was reverse transcribed, random hexamers were used with an input of about 0.45 to 1 ug. MiXCR was run by TCRdb on the immunoSEQ multiplex PCR reads, yielding one entry per CDR3 protein. The sample has about 200,000 distinct CDR3 sequences, 90% to 95% seen once. The specimen sequenced was CD4+ T cells from PBMCs. All receptors derive from a human donor in good health.

The chain is built from TRBV9 and TRBJ1-2; D not certain. Germline CDR1 and CDR2: SGDLS and YYNGEE. The CDR3 is made up of 13 amino acids. The ends were cut back, 2 bases at V and 6 bases at J, with 11 bases in the middle. The CDR3 sequence: CASSVVSGDGYTF. CDR3 sequence (DNA): TGTGCCAGCAGCGTCGTCTCCGGTGATGGCTACACCTTC.

The V call is TRBV7-2, the J call TRBJ2-3; TRBD1 or TRBD2 may be the D gene (5 bases each). Germline CDR1 is SGHTA and CDR2 is FQGNSA. This CDR3 contains 14 residues. V was trimmed by 6 bases and J by 6 bases, leaving 16 bases between them. CDR3 nucleotide sequence: TGTGCCAGCAGTACCGGGACCGCCGCCGATACGCAGTATTTT. This translates into CASSTGTAADTQYF.

The chain links TRBV2 to TRBJ1-2; 11 nucleotides match TRBD1. V lost 6 bases, J lost 4 bases, and 4 bases stayed unmatched. This CDR3 spans 14 amino acids. The germline CDR1 and CDR2 sequences are SNHLY and FYNNEI. CDR3 nucleotides: TGTGCCAGCAGCGGACAGGGGGCTGTCTATGGCTACACCTTC. Its protein is CASSGQGAVYGYTF.

CDR3 protein: CASSPTGDYSPLHF. The CDR3 DNA follows: TGTGCCAGCAGCCCGACAGGGGACTATTCACCCCTCCACTTT. This sequence joins TRBV5-6 and TRBJ1-6; 8 bases match TRBD1. The CDR3 has 14 amino acids. Trimming at V came to 4 bases and at J to 8 bases, leaving 5 bases not matched to a gene. CDR1 is SGHDT, CDR2 YYEEEE, per germline.

The chain employs TRBV12-3 or TRBV12-4 and TRBJ2-2; weak D call: TRBD2 (6 bases). V shed 5 bases and J shed 3 bases, with 13 bases lying between them. The CDR3 contains 15 residues. CDR3 in amino acids: CASSQRTIHTGELFF. The CDR3 region has the DNA TGTGCCAGCAGTCAAAGGACTATCCACACCGGGGAGCTGTTTTTT.

Only a few counts were recorded for this clonotype. This chain connects TRBV3-1 to TRBJ2-4; no firm D call. Trimming pared 4 bases from V and 1 base from J, leaving 8 bases between. Germline V gives CDR1 LGHDT, CDR2 YNNKEL (reference sequence). The CDR3 runs 14 residues. In DNA form, the CDR3 reads TGTGCCAGCAGCCTGGCGGCGGCCAAAAACATTCAGTACTTC. It specifies CASSLAAAKNIQYF. Full variable domain (missing parts from reference TRBV3-1 and TRBJ2-4): DTAVSQTPKYLVTQMGNDKSIKCEQNLGHDTMYWYKQDSKKFLKIMFSYNNKELIINETVPNRFSPKSPDKAHLNLHINSLELGDSAVYFCASSLAAAKNIQYFGAGTRLSVL.

V is TRBV20-1 and J is TRBJ2-7; 7 nucleotides agree with TRBD2. This CDR3 is 14 amino acids long. Germline V gene lookup returns CDR1 DFQATT and CDR2 SNEGSKA (reference sequence). With 1 base clipped from V and 6 bases from J, the junction kept 9 bases outside the gene matches. CDR3 protein: CSARGGGAPGEQYF. The CDR3 DNA reads as TGCAGTGCTAGAGGCGGGGGTGCACCGGGCGAGCAGTACTTC.

The CDR3 reads CASSLTGPGGYYEQYV. CDR3 DNA: TGTGCCAGCAGCCTAACAGGGCCCGGAGGGTACTACGAGCAGTACGTC. The chain links TRBV9 to TRBJ2-7; D could derive from TRBD1 or TRBD2 (6 bases each). The V gene's germline CDR1 is SGDLS and CDR2 YYNGEE. This CDR3 region has 16 residues. Trimming took off 4 bases at V and 3 bases at J, with 20 bases between the two ends.

CDR3 nucleotide sequence: TGCAGTGCTTCTACAGGGACCACTGAAGCTTTCTTT. This codes for CSASTGTTEAFF. The chain employs TRBV20-1 and TRBJ1-1, with TRBD1 as a possible D gene (6 bases). From germline, CDR1 is DFQATT and CDR2 SNEGSKA (reference sequence). The V gene lost 5 bases and the J gene lost 4 bases, with 11 bases spanning the gap. This CDR3 spans 12 amino acids.

V usage is TRBV7-2 and J usage is TRBJ2-5, with D unclear. This CDR3 region has 12 residues. Per the germline V gene, CDR1 is SGHTA and CDR2 is FQGNSA. V gave up 5 bases and J gave up 5 bases, with 9 bases separating them. CDR3 in DNA: TGTGCCAGCAGCCCCCTTGCGGAGACCCAGTACTTC. Translation: CASSPLAETQYF.

The chain uses TRBV29-1 and TRBJ1-2; no firm D call. CDR1 and CDR2 (germline): SQVTM, ANQGSEA. Trimming removed 8 bases from V and 5 bases from J, with 18 bases in between. The CDR3 contains 13 residues. The CDR3 here is CSSSDLPGYGYTF. The CDR3 DNA follows: TGCAGCTCCTCCGACCTACCGGGGTATGGCTACACCTTC.

This chain joins TRBV5-6 and TRBJ2-1; D possibly corresponds to TRBD1 (6 bases). Germline V lookup: CDR1 SGHDT, CDR2 YYEEEE. V lost 5 bases to trimming and J lost 8 bases, with 11 bases between them. The length of the CDR3 is 12 residues. This chain's CDR3 is CASSRTADEQFF. The DNA of the CDR3 is TGTGCCAGCAGTCGGACAGCCGATGAGCAGTTCTTC.

In this sample, this clonotype turned up once. The chain links TRBV12-3 or TRBV12-4 to TRBJ1-5, with 9 bases matching TRBD1. V shed 4 bases, J shed 5 bases, and the junction held 3 bases outside the gene matches. The CDR3 spans 14 residues. The DNA of the CDR3 is TGTGCCAGCAGTTCACAGGGGGCCGATCAGCCCCAGCATTTT. It yields the protein CASSSQGADQPQHF.

The chain recombines TRBV3-1 with TRBJ1-2; D remains unclear. Per the germline V gene, CDR1 is LGHDT and CDR2 is YNNKEL (reference sequence). V dropped 4 bases and J dropped 8 bases, with 14 bases sitting between them. The CDR3 loop spans 13 amino acids. Written as DNA, the CDR3 is TGTGCCAGCAGCCCAAAAGGCGCGGGCGGCTACACCTTC. Amino acids: CASSPKGAGGYTF.

The chain has TRBV20-1 and TRBJ2-1, with D perhaps TRBD2 (5 bases). V lost 6 bases and J 8 bases, leaving 11 bases between the germline ends. The germline gives CDR1 DFQATT, CDR2 SNEGSKA (reference sequence). CDR3 size: 11 residues. CDR3 amino acids: CSAPGFDEQFF. The CDR3 DNA reads as TGCAGTGCCCCGGGATTCGATGAGCAGTTCTTC.

This rearrangement joins TRBV11-2 to TRBJ2-3; 8 nucleotides match TRBD2. J was trimmed by 6 bases and V by 0 bases; bases with no gene match: 2. This CDR3 is built from 14 residues. CDR1 SGHAT and CDR2 FQNNGV come from the germline V gene. This CDR3 is CASSLEIAGDTQYF. CDR3 DNA sequence: TGTGCCAGCAGCTTAGAGATAGCGGGGGATACGCAGTATTTT.

The V gene is TRBV25-1, the J gene TRBJ2-5; D not resolved. This CDR3 has 14 residues. Trimming took off 0 bases at V and 5 bases at J, with 10 bases between the two ends. Looked up from germline, CDR1 is MGHDK and CDR2 is SYGVNS. The CDR3 DNA reads TGTGCCAGCAGTGAATATAGAGAAAGGGAGACCCAGTACTTC. Its protein is CASSEYRERETQYF.

This rearrangement joins TRBV29-1 to TRBJ1-1, with D possibly matching TRBD1 (5 bases). Germline CDR1 is SQVTM and CDR2 is ANQGSEA. The CDR3 sequence is 13 residues long. The V end lost 7 bases, the J end lost 6 bases, and 18 bases lay between the germline ends. The CDR3 DNA sequence: TGCAGCGGGATGGCGCAGGGTATTGCTGAAGCTTTCTTT. Translating it yields CSGMAQGIAEAFF.

The rearrangement links TRBV20-1 to TRBJ2-1; 10 bases align to TRBD2. This CDR3 region has 15 residues. Germline CDR1 and CDR2: DFQATT and SNEGSKA (reference sequence). Trimming took 3 bases from V and 6 from J; bases not matched to a gene: 8. The CDR3 region has the DNA TGCAGTGCTAGGGGTAGCGGGAGGTTAGGCAATGAGCAGTTCTTC. This gives the protein CSARGSGRLGNEQFF.

J is TRBJ2-5 and V is TRBV12-3 or TRBV12-4, with D hard to call. The CDR3 consists of 13 residues. V was cut by 5 bases and J by 1 base, with 8 bases left in between. CDR3 in amino acids: CASSGRTQETQYF. The DNA of the CDR3 is TGTGCCAGCAGTGGACGGACCCAAGAGACCCAGTACTTC.

The rearrangement links TRBV6-5 to TRBJ2-3; D not certain. The V gene's germline CDR1 is MNHEY and CDR2 SVGAGI. Trimming shortened V by 2 bases and J by 5 bases, and 5 bases separated the two germline ends. The CDR3 length is 12 residues. DNA for the CDR3: TGTGCCAGCAGTTACGTGGGAGATACGCAGTATTTT. Translated, it gives CASSYVGDTQYF.

The V call is TRBV20-1, the J call TRBJ2-3; D is undetermined. The CDR3 sequence is 13 residues long. Trimming removed 7 bases at V and 2 bases at J, with 13 bases between. CDR1 and CDR2 (germline): DFQATT, SNEGSKA (reference sequence). This CDR3 is CSVGWANTDTQYF. The CDR3 nucleotides read TGCAGTGTTGGTTGGGCCAACACAGATACGCAGTATTTT.

The V and J genes are TRBV30 and TRBJ1-1; D perhaps matches TRBD1 (5 bases). The V end was cut by 6 bases, the J end by 0 bases, with 11 bases between. Germline CDR1 is GTSNPN and CDR2 is SVGIG (reference sequence). The CDR3 contains 13 residues. In DNA, the CDR3 is TGTGCCTGTAGAGGGGCCATGAACACTGAAGCTTTCTTT. It is translated as CACRGAMNTEAFF.

This chain connects TRBV19 to TRBJ1-6; a possible D gene is TRBD1 (6 bases). V was clipped by 4 bases and J by 8 bases, with 15 bases between them. Germline lookup yields CDR1 LNHDA and CDR2 SQIVND (reference sequence). CDR3 length: 15 amino acids. CDR3 loop: CASSTAGVRDSPLHF. CDR3 bases: TGTGCCAGTAGTACGGCAGGGGTAAGGGATTCACCCCTCCACTTT.

V gene TRBV12-3 or TRBV12-4 combines with J gene TRBJ2-2; 10 bases are shared with TRBD2. V shed 1 base, J shed 4 bases, and the junction held 0 bases outside the gene matches. CDR3 length: 15 amino acids. CDR3: CASSLGLAGTGELFF. The DNA of the CDR3 is TGTGCCAGCAGTTTAGGACTAGCGGGCACCGGGGAGCTGTTTTTT.

CDR3 sequence reads: CASTTEGVYNEQFF. The CDR3 region has the DNA TGTGCCAGCACCACTGAAGGCGTCTACAATGAGCAGTTCTTC. The chain recombines TRBV2 with TRBJ2-1; D is unclear. The CDR3 is 14 residues long. V lost 7 bases and J 3 bases, leaving 13 bases between the germline ends. Germline-derived CDR1 and CDR2 are SNHLY and FYNNEI. Complete variable domain (other parts from reference TRBV2 and TRBJ2-1): EPEVTQTPSHQVTQMGQEVILRCVPISNHLYFYWYRQILGQKVEFLVSFYNNEISEKSEIFDDQFSVERPDGSNFTLKIRSTKLEDSAMYFCASTTEGVYNEQFFGPGTRLTVL.

V usage is TRBV28 and J usage is TRBJ2-5; 11 bases match TRBD1. The junction had 17 bases not matched to a gene; V was cut back by 3 bases and J by 5 bases. CDR3 length: 19 amino acids. Germline values: CDR1 MDHEN, CDR2 SYDVKM. The CDR3 sequence is CASSFSAIFGQGAEETQYF. The CDR3 coding sequence is TGTGCCAGCAGTTTTAGCGCAATCTTTGGACAGGGGGCAGAGGAGACCCAGTACTTC.